In its sample, the clone carrying this T cell receptor (beta chain) was seen many times. This entry is derived from a study of T cell repertoires in cytomegalovirus infection. Study-level background: Shared public TCR beta signatures pointed to both CMV infection and a matching HLA type.

V gave up 4 bases and J gave up 1 base, with 10 bases separating them. The CDR3 spans 14 residues. MiXCR, applied by TCRdb to the reads, yields one record per CDR3 protein. The sample has about 260,000 distinct CDR3 sequences, roughly an eighth seen once. The sequence derives from a human donor in good health (CMV status not recorded). Some clones in this sample may be carry-over from other donors' samples. The sample comprised PBMCs. The chain links TRBV12-3 or TRBV12-4 to TRBJ1-1; TRBD1 might be the D (5 bases). CDR3 sequence (DNA): TGTGCCAGCAGTTCCGGGACTCGGAACACTGAAGCTTTCTTT. Residues: CASSSGTRNTEAFF.